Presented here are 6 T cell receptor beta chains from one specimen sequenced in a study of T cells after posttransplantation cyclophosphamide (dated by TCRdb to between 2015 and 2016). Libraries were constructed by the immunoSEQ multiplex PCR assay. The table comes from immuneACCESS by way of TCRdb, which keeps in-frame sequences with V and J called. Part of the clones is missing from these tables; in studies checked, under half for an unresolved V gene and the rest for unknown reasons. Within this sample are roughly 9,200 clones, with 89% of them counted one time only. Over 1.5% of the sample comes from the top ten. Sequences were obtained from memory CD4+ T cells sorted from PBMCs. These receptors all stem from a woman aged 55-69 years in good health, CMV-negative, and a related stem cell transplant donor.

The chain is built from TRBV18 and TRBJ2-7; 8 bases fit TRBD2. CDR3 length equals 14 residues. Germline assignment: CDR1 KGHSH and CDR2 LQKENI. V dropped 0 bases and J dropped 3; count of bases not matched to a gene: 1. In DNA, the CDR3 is TGTGCCAGCTCACCACCGGCGGGGGGCTACGAGCAGTACTTC. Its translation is CASSPPAGGYEQYF.

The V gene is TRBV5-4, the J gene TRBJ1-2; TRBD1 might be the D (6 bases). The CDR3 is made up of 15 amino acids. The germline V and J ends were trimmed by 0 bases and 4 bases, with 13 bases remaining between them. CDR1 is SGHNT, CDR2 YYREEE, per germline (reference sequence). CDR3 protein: CASSLARGQFYGYTF. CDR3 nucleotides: TGTGCCAGCAGCTTGGCCAGGGGTCAGTTCTATGGCTACACCTTC.

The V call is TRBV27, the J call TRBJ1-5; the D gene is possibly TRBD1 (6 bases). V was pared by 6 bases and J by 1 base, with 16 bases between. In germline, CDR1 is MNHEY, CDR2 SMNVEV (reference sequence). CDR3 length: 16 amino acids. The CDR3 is CASRKGFGQSNQPQHF. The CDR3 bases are TGTGCCAGCAGGAAGGGGTTTGGACAGAGCAATCAGCCCCAGCATTTT.

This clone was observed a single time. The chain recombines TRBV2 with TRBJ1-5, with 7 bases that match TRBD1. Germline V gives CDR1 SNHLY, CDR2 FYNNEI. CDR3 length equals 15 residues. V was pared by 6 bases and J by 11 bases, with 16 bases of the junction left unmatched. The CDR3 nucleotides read TGTGCCAGCAGCCAGGGACAGCCCTTGACGTCGGCCCAGCATTTT. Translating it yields CASSQGQPLTSAQHF.

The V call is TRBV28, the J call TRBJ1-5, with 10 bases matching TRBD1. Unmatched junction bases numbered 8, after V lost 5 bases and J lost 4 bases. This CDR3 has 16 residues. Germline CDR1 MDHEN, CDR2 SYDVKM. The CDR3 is CASSPRRGQGNQPQHF. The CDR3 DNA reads TGTGCCAGCAGTCCAAGGCGGGGACAGGGGAATCAGCCCCAGCATTTT. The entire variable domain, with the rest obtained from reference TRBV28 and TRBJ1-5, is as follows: DVKVTQSSRYLVKRTGEKVFLECVQDMDHENMFWYRQDPGLGLRLIYFSYDVKMKEKGDIPEGYSVSREKKERFSLILESASTNQTSMYLCASSPRRGQGNQPQHFGDGTRLSIL.

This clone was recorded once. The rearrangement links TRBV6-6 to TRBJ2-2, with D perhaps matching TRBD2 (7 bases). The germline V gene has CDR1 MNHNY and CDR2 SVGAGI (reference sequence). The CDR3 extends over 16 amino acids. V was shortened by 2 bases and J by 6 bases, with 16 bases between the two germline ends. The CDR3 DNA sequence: TGTGCCAGCAGTTACACCACAGGGAGGGGCCCCGGGGAGCTGTTTTTT. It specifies CASSYTTGRGPGELFF.